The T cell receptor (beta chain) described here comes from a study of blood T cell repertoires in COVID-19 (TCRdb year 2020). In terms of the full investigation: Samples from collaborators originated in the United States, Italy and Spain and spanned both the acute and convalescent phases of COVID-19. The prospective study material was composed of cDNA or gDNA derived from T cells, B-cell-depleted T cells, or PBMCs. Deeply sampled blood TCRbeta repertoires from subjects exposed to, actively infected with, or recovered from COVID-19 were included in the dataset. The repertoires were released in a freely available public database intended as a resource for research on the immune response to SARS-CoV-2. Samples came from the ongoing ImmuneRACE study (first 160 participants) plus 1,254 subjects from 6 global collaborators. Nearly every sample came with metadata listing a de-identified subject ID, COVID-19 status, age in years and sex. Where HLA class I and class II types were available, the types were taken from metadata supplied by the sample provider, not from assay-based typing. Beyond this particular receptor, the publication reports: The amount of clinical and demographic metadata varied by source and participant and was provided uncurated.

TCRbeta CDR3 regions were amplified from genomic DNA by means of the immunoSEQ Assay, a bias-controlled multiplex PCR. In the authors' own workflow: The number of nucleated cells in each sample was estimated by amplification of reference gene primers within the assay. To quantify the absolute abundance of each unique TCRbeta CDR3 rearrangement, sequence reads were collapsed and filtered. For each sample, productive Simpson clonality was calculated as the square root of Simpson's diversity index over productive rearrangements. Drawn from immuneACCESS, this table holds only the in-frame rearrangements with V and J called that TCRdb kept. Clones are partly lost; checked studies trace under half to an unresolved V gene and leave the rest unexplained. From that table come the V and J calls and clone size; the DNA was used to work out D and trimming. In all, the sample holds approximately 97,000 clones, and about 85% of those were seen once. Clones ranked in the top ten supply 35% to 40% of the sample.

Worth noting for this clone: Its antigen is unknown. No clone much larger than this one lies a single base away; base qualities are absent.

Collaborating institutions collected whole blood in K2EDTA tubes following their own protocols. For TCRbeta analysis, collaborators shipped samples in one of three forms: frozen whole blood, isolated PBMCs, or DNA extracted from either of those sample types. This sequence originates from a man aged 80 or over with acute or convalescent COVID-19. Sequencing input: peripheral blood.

The CDR3 reads as follows: CASRKGLAGVHEQYF. The nucleotide sequence reads as follows: TGTGCCAGCAGGAAGGGACTAGCGGGAGTTCACGAGCAGTACTTC. The chain is made from TRBV28 and TRBJ2-7; 14 central nucleotides agree with TRBD2. From its cysteine to its phenylalanine, the CDR3 spans 15 amino acids. Of the read, only the CDR3 DNA is kept; its 45 bases are in frame from base 1. From V the trimming removes 6 bases and from J it removes 5 bases, while the gene matches leave 6 bases of the junction unaccounted for. Via the germline V gene, CDR1 is MDHEN and CDR2 SYDVKM.